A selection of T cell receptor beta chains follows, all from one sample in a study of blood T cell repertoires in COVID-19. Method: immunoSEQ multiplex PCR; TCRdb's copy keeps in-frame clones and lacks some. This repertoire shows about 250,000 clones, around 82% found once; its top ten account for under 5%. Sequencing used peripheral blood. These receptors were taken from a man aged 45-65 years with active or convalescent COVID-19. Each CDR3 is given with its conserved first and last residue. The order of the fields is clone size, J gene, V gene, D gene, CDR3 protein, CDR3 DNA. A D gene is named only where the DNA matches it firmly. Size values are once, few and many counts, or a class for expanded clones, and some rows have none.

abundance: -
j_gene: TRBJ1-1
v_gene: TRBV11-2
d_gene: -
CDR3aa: CASSLVGGTEAFF
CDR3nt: TGTGCCAGCAGCTTAGTGGGGGGCACTGAAGCTTTCTTT

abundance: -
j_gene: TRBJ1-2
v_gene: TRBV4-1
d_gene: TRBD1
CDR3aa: CASSQDPGGVYGYTF
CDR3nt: TGCGCCAGCAGCCAAGACCCAGGGGGTGTCTATGGCTACACCTTC

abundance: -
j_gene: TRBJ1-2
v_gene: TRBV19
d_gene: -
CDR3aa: CASSSDGIYGYTF
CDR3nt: TGTGCCAGTAGTTCTGACGGGATCTATGGCTACACCTTC

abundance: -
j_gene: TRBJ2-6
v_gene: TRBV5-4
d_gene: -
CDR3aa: CASSLGPIGPGANVLTF
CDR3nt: TGTGCCAGCAGCTTGGGCCCAATTGGCCCTGGGGCCAACGTCCTGACTTTC

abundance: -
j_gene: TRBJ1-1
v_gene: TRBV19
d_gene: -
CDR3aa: CASLGTTGTEAFF
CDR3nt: TGTGCCAGTCTTGGGACAACCGGCACTGAAGCTTTCTTT

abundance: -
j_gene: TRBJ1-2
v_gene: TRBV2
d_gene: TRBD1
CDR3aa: CASQIGTAYGYTF
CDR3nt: TGTGCCAGTCAGATCGGGACAGCATATGGCTACACCTTC

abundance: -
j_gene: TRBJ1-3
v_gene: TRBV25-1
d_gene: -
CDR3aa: CASSGGFGNTIYF
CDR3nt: TGTGCCAGCAGTGGAGGGTTTGGAAACACCATATATTTT

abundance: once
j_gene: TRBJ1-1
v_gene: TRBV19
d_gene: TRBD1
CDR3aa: CASSGRTGVNTEAFF
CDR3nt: TGTGCCAGTAGTGGAAGGACAGGGGTGAACACTGAAGCTTTCTTT

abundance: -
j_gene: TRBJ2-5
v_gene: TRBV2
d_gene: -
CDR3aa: CASSETIGASETQYF
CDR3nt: TGTGCCAGCAGTGAAACTATCGGTGCCTCAGAGACCCAGTACTTC

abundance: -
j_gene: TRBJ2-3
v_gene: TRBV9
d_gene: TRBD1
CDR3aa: CASSIHRGGNFLVADTQYF
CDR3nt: TGTGCCAGCAGCATCCACAGGGGCGGCAACTTTTTAGTAGCAGATACGCAGTATTTT

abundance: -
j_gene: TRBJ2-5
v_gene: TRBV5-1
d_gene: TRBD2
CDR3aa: CASSFFGGREETQYF
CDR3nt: TGCGCCAGCAGCTTCTTCGGGGGGAGGGAAGAGACCCAGTACTTC

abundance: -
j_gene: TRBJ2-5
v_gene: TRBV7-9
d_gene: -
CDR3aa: CASTLESGLAVETQYF
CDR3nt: TGTGCCAGCACCCTCGAATCGGGCCTAGCAGTAGAGACCCAGTACTTC

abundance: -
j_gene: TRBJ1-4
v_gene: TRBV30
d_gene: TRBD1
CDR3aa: CAWSELGTGDEKLFF
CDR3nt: TGTGCCTGGAGCGAACTTGGGACAGGGGATGAAAAACTGTTTTTT

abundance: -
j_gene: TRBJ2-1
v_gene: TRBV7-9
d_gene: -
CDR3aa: CASSLAGGGAWNEQFF
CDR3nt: TGTGCCAGCAGCTTAGCAGGTGGGGGCGCATGGAATGAGCAGTTCTTC

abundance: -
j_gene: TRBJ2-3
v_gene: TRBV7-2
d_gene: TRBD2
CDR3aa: CASSARSGGSGTQYF
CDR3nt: TGTGCCAGCAGCGCCCGTAGCGGGGGAAGTGGTACGCAGTATTTT

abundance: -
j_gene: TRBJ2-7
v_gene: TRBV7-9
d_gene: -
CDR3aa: CASSLGRGYEQYF
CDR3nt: TGTGCCAGCAGCTTAGGAAGGGGCTACGAGCAGTACTTC

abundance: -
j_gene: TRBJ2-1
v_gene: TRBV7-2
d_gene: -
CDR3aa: CASSLEGVAKNEQFF
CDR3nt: TGTGCCAGCAGCTTAGAGGGAGTCGCGAAAAATGAGCAGTTCTTC

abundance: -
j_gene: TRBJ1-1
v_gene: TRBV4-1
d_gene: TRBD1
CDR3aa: CASSPLGQGRTEAFF
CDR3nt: TGCGCCAGCAGCCCCCTGGGACAGGGGAGGACTGAAGCTTTCTTT

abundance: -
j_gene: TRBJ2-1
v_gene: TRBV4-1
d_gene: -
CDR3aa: CASSQAGGPQFF
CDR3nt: TGCGCCAGCAGCCAAGCGGGGGGCCCGCAGTTCTTC

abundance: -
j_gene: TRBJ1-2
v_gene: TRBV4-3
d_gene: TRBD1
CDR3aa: CASSQGEDRAYGYTF
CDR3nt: TGCGCCAGCAGCCAAGGGGAGGACAGGGCCTATGGCTACACCTTC

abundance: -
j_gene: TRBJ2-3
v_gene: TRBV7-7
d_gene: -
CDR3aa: CASSLANPRGFWVDTQYF
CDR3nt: TGTGCCAGCAGCTTAGCGAATCCTCGGGGTTTCTGGGTAGATACGCAGTATTTT

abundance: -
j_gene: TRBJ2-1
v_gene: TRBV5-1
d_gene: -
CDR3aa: CASSPGWGLYNEQFF
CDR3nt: TGCGCCAGCAGCCCGGGGTGGGGGCTCTACAATGAGCAGTTCTTC